These 18 T cell receptor beta chains share one sample of origin, sequenced in a study of Ad26.COV2.S vaccination and SARS-CoV-2 variants. As to treatment: some 20 received Ad26.COV2.S at low or high dose, single or two shots; about 5 received placebo; per-sample allocation not given. Each sample was drawn 63 days after the first injection (of vaccine or placebo). Measured with immunoSEQ multiplex PCR; TCRdb has only the in-frame clones, and not every one. The data contain about 350,000 clones, around 88% of them singletons. Specimen: peripheral blood, collected in a trial of Ad26.COV2.S vaccine versus placebo. Receptors were obtained from a person aged 18-60 years who received the Ad26.COV2.S COVID-19 vaccine or a placebo.

The chain couples TRBV14 to TRBJ1-1; D gene uncertain. V was clipped by 7 bases and J by 1 base, with 16 bases between them. CDR3 length: 15 residues. Germline values: CDR1 SGHDN, CDR2 FVKESK. CDR3 nucleotides: TGTGCCAGCACCCTCAGGTCACATCCGAACACTGAAGCTTTCTTT. This encodes CASTLRSHPNTEAFF.

This clone has more than one count but fewer than ten. This sequence joins TRBV5-4 and TRBJ2-7; D call uncertain. CDR3 length: 15 amino acids. CDR1 and CDR2 (germline): SGHNT, YYREEE (reference sequence). Trimming took 0 bases from V and 2 from J, leaving 12 bases between them. CDR3 protein: CASSLEAGDPYEQYF. CDR3 bases: TGTGCCAGCAGCTTGGAGGCAGGTGACCCCTACGAGCAGTACTTC.

The rearrangement joins TRBV2 to TRBJ1-2; D is ambiguous. The V and J ends lost 5 bases and 2 bases respectively, with 12 bases between them. The germline V gene has CDR1 SNHLY and CDR2 FYNNEI. CDR3 length equals 14 residues. CDR3 sequence: CASSYNTVNYGYTF. In DNA, the CDR3 is TGTGCCAGCAGTTACAACACAGTCAACTATGGCTACACCTTC. Using reference TRBV2 and TRBJ1-2 for the parts outside the CDR3, the full variable domain is EPEVTQTPSHQVTQMGQEVILRCVPISNHLYFYWYRQILGQKVEFLVSFYNNEISEKSEIFDDQFSVERPDGSNFTLKIRSTKLEDSAMYFCASSYNTVNYGYTFGSGTRLTVV.

The chain has TRBV19 and TRBJ1-2; tentative D call: TRBD1 (6 bases). The CDR3 is 13 amino acids. V shed 0 bases and J shed 9 bases, with 11 bases lying between them. In germline, CDR1 is LNHDA, CDR2 SQIVND (reference sequence). The chain's CDR3 is CASSIEAWDSYTF. CDR3 coding DNA: TGTGCCAGTAGTATAGAAGCTTGGGACAGCTACACCTTC.

The rearrangement uses TRBV3-1 (or the pseudogene TRBV3-2) and TRBJ1-2; D gene ambiguous. Deletions cut 0 bases from V and 8 bases from J, with 7 bases between. This CDR3 is built from 12 residues. Germline CDR1 is LGHDT and CDR2 is YNNKEL (reference sequence). CDR3 coding DNA: TGTGCCAGCAGCCAAGATATCGGGGGCTACACCTTC. It translates to CASSQDIGGYTF.

The rearrangement links TRBV6-5 to TRBJ1-5; D may be TRBD1 (5 bases). Germline CDR1 is MNHEY and CDR2 is SVGAGI. The CDR3 extends over 15 amino acids. Trimming took off 7 bases at V and 2 bases at J, with 15 bases between the two ends. CDR3 sequence (DNA): TGTGCCAGCATGCCGGACAAGGCGGGCAATCAGCCCCAGCATTTT. This translates into CASMPDKAGNQPQHF.

This clone was seen more than once but under ten times. The V gene is TRBV4-1, the J gene TRBJ1-6; D is uncertain. This CDR3 is built from 17 residues. V was cut by 1 base and J by 7 bases, with 17 bases left in between. The germline CDR1 and CDR2 sequences are MGHRA and YSYEKL. The CDR3 here is CASSQADLLIQNSPLHF. The CDR3 coding sequence is TGCGCCAGCAGCCAAGCAGACCTCCTGATCCAAAATTCACCCCTCCACTTT.

The V call is TRBV4-2, the J call TRBJ2-4, with a possible D match to TRBD2 (5 bases). Trimming removed 1 base from V and 1 base from J, with 14 bases in between. The V gene's germline CDR1 is LGHNA and CDR2 YNFKEQ. CDR3 length: 17 amino acids. The CDR3 coding sequence is TGTGCCAGCAGCCAAGCCTCTGGGGAGAAGGCCAAAAACATTCAGTACTTC. This translates into CASSQASGEKAKNIQYF.

The rearrangement links TRBV27 to TRBJ1-1; 8 positions agree with TRBD1. The CDR3 length is 14 residues. Germline V gene lookup returns CDR1 MNHEY and CDR2 SMNVEV (reference sequence). V was clipped by 5 bases and J by 5 bases; unmatched bases: 7. The CDR3, as DNA: TGTGCCAGCAGTGAACCAGGGGGCTGGACTGAAGCTTTCTTT. Residues: CASSEPGGWTEAFF.

V gene TRBV5-4 combines with J gene TRBJ2-5; 7 bases match TRBD1. The CDR3 has 15 residues. The trim removed 4 bases at V and 3 bases at J, leaving 9 bases unmatched. CDR1 SGHNT and CDR2 YYREEE come from the germline V gene (reference sequence). The CDR3 sequence: CASSTLDRKEETQYF. In nucleotides, the CDR3 is TGTGCCAGCAGCACTTTGGACAGGAAGGAAGAGACCCAGTACTTC.

CDR3 DNA sequence: TGTGCCAGCAGTACAGGGGGCTATGGCTACACCTTC. Residues: CASSTGGYGYTF. The V and J genes are TRBV12-3 or TRBV12-4 and TRBJ1-2; TRBD1 agrees at 8 bases. V trimming: 5 bases; J trimming: 4 bases; junction bases outside the gene matches: 0. There are 12 residues in the CDR3.

This chain links TRBV6-1 with TRBJ2-7; a weak D match, TRBD1 (6 bases). This CDR3 contains 13 residues. Trimming took 3 bases from V and 8 from J, leaving 14 bases between them. In germline, CDR1 is MNHNS, CDR2 SASEGT. CDR3 sequence reads: CASSDVQGRKQYF. The CDR3 DNA sequence: TGTGCCAGCAGTGATGTACAGGGAAGAAAGCAGTACTTC.

This clone was counted a single time. J is TRBJ2-1 and V is TRBV7-9; no clear D gene. V lost 1 base and J lost 6, with 10 bases in between. The CDR3 loop spans 14 amino acids. Germline lookup yields CDR1 SEHNR and CDR2 FQNEAQ (reference sequence). DNA for the CDR3: TGTGCCAGCAGCTTAGTCCCGCTGGTCAATGAGCAGTTCTTC. Amino acids: CASSLVPLVNEQFF.

This sequence joins TRBV19 and TRBJ1-6; 10 bases fit TRBD1. Germline-derived CDR1 and CDR2 are LNHDA and SQIVND (reference sequence). The CDR3 loop spans 15 amino acids. Trimming took 4 bases from V and 7 from J; bases not matched to a gene: 4. The CDR3 spells CASSTDRGPNSPLHF. As DNA, the CDR3 is TGTGCCAGTAGTACCGACAGGGGGCCAAATTCACCCCTCCACTTT.

The V call is TRBV7-6, the J call TRBJ2-1, with a weak D call TRBD1 (5 bases). The germline V and J ends were trimmed by 4 bases and 9 bases, with 22 bases remaining between them. Germline CDR1 is SGHVS and CDR2 is FNYEAQ. CDR3 length equals 16 residues. CDR3 sequence: CASSSPAGSPEREQFF. The CDR3 DNA follows: TGTGCCAGCAGCTCTCCCGCAGGGTCCCCGGAGCGTGAGCAGTTCTTC.

The chain is built from TRBV7-8 and TRBJ1-2, with TRBD1 as a possible D gene (6 bases). Trimming left V 1 base short and J 5 bases short, with 11 bases between. The CDR3 is made up of 14 amino acids. Germline V gives CDR1 SGHVS, CDR2 FQNEAQ. CDR3 coding DNA: TGTGCCAGCAGCTTAGAACAGGGACGGTATGGCTACACCTTC. Protein sequence: CASSLEQGRYGYTF. Supplemented by reference TRBV7-8 and TRBJ1-2, the full variable domain reads GAGVSQSPRYKVAKRGQDVALRCDPISGHVSLFWYQQALGQGPEFLTYFQNEAQLDKSGLPSDRFFAERPEGSVSTLKIQRTQQEDSAVYLCASSLEQGRYGYTFGSGTRLTVV.

The V call is TRBV27, the J call TRBJ2-5; 9 bases agree with TRBD2. After removal of 3 bases from V and 5 bases from J, the junction contained 13 bases not matched to a gene. CDR3 length equals 17 residues. CDR1 is MNHEY, CDR2 SMNVEV, per germline (reference sequence). As DNA, the CDR3 is TGTGCCAGCAGTTTGGGGATTGCGGGAGGGATAGCGGAGACCCAGTACTTC. Translated: CASSLGIAGGIAETQYF.

The chain joins TRBV14 to TRBJ2-3; TRBD2 matches 10 bases. The CDR3 is 16 amino acids. After removal of 1 base from V and 4 bases from J, the junction contained 5 bases not matched to a gene. The germline V gene has CDR1 SGHDN and CDR2 FVKESK. DNA for the CDR3: TGTGCCAGCAGCCAAGTGGCTAGCGGGGGCGCAGATACGCAGTATTTT. Its translation is CASSQVASGGADTQYF. The entire variable domain, with the rest obtained from reference TRBV14 and TRBJ2-3, is as follows: EAGVTQFPSHSVIEKGQTVTLRCDPISGHDNLYWYRRVMGKEIKFLLHFVKESKQDESGMPNNRFLAERTGGTYSTLKVQPAELEDSGVYFCASSQVASGGADTQYFGPGTRLTVL.